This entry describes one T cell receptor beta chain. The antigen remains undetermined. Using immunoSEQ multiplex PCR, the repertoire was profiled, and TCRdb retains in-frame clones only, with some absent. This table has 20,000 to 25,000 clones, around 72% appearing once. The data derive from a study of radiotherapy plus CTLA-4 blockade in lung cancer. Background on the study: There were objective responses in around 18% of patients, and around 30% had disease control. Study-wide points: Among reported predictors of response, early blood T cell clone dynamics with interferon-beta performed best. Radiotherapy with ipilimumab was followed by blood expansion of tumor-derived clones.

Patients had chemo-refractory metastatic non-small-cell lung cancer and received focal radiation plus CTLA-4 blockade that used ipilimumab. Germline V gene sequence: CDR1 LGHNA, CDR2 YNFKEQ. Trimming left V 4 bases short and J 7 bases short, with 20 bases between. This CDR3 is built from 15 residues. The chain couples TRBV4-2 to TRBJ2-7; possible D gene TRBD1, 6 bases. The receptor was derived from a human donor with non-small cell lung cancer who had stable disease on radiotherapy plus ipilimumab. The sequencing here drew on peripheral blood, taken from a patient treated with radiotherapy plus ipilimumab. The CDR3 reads CASSLRGSNVKEQYF. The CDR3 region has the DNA TGTGCCAGCAGCCTCAGGGGCAGCAATGTCAAGGAGCAGTACTTC.